These 20 T cell receptor beta chains were all obtained from the same sample, sequenced in a study of T cells in Graves' hyperthyroidism and ophthalmopathy. RNA transcripts provided the source from which TCR beta CDR3 regions were amplified. The TCR CDR3 first-round RT-PCR relied on the HTBI primer set. TCRdb independently ran MiXCR on the multiplex PCR reads; one entry per CDR3 protein. Among 650,000 to 800,000 distinct CDR3 sequences listed, 45% were seen once. Sequencing was carried out using peripheral blood or thyroid tissue (not recorded which). These receptors originate from an adult man with Graves' disease, either hyperthyroidism or ophthalmopathy (not recorded which).

This clonotype was seen ten or more times. V is TRBV7-2 and J is TRBJ2-7; TRBD1 matches at 7 bases. Trimming took 6 bases from V and 0 from J; bases not matched to a gene: 2. The germline CDR1 and CDR2 sequences are SGHTA and FQGNSA. The CDR3 spans 13 residues. The CDR3 loop reads CASRRQGSYEQYF. The CDR3, as DNA: TGTGCCAGCAGGAGACAGGGCTCCTACGAGCAGTACTTC. The entire variable domain, with the rest obtained from reference TRBV7-2 and TRBJ2-7, is as follows: GAGVSQSPSNKVTEKGKDVELRCDPISGHTALYWYRQSLGQGLEFLIYFQGNSAPDKSGLPSDRFSAERTGGSVSTLTIQRTQQEDSAVYLCASRRQGSYEQYFGPGTRLTVT.

Of note for this clonotype: Its ends do not fully match the called genes, so a read error is possible. This chain connects TRBV10-3 to TRBJ2-7; 8 nucleotides line up with TRBD1. The CDR3 totals 15 residues. Germline CDR1 ENHRY, CDR2 SYGVKD. The DNA of the CDR3 is TGTGCCAGCAGTTACGGTCCAGGACAGGGTTACGAGCAGTACTTC. Its protein product is CASSYGPGQGYEQYF.

This clonotype was detected a few times. The genes are TRBV5-1 and TRBJ1-2; no firm D call. Trimming stripped 1 base from V and 3 bases from J, with 10 bases between. This CDR3 comprises 14 residues. Germline-derived CDR1 and CDR2 are SGHRS and YFSETQ. The CDR3 sequence: CASSLPSVYYGYTF. The CDR3 DNA reads TGCGCCAGCAGCTTGCCCAGTGTCTACTATGGCTACACCTTC. The full variable domain, rest sourced from reference TRBV5-1 and TRBJ1-2, is KAGVTQTPRYLIKTRGQQVTLSCSPISGHRSVSWYQQTPGQGLQFLFEYFSETQRNKGNFPGRFSGRQFSNSRSEMNVSTLELGDSALYLCASSLPSVYYGYTFGSGTRLTVV.

V usage is TRBV10-3 and J usage is TRBJ1-5; weak D call: TRBD1 (6 bases). CDR3 length equals 13 residues. V was shortened by 7 bases and J by 2 bases, with 9 bases between the two germline ends. The germline gives CDR1 ENHRY, CDR2 SYGVKD. The CDR3 loop is CAIKEGGNQPQHF. The CDR3 coding sequence is TGTGCCATCAAAGAGGGGGGCAATCAGCCCCAGCATTTT.

As regards this clonotype: Being one base from a much bigger clone, this may be a read error. The conserved closing phenylalanine or tryptophan is absent in this CDR3, likely reflecting a read error. V is TRBV2 and J is TRBJ2-7; D remains ambiguous. Germline lookup yields CDR1 SNHLY and CDR2 FYNNEI. V lost 3 bases, J lost 7 bases, and 7 bases lay in between. This CDR3 has 11 amino acids. The CDR3 nucleotides are TGTGCCAGCAGTGATTGGGAAGAGCAGTACTCC. Translation: CASSDWEEQYS.

The rearrangement joins TRBV19 to TRBJ2-2; D is perhaps TRBD2 (5 bases). The CDR3 contains 14 residues. The V end was cut by 5 bases, the J end by 2 bases, with 9 bases between. Germline V gene lookup returns CDR1 LNHDA and CDR2 SQIVND (reference sequence). CDR3 region: CASSWPSNTGELFF. The CDR3 bases are TGTGCCAGTAGTTGGCCTAGCAACACCGGGGAGCTGTTTTTT.

J is TRBJ2-7 and V is TRBV2; 7 bases fit TRBD1. Germline CDR1 is SNHLY and CDR2 is FYNNEI. V trimming: 6 bases; J trimming: 5 bases; junction bases outside the gene matches: 7. CDR3 size: 13 residues. The CDR3 DNA sequence: TGTGCCAGCAGGAGACAGGGTCGCGACGAGCAGTACTTC. Protein: CASRRQGRDEQYF.

V and J are TRBV7-2 and TRBJ1-5; D uncertain. The CDR3 runs to 15 residues. V lost 5 bases and J lost 2, with 13 bases in between. Per germline, CDR1 SGHTA and CDR2 FQGNSA. CDR3 in DNA: TGTGCCAGCAGCGTAGGCCCGGGAGGCAATCAGCCCCAGCATTTT. It translates to CASSVGPGGNQPQHF.

The V gene is TRBV29-1, the J gene TRBJ1-1; 8 nucleotides align to TRBD1. Per the germline V gene, CDR1 is SQVTM and CDR2 is ANQGSEA. Trimming cost V 4 bases and J 0 bases; bases outside gene matches: 7. CDR3 length equals 15 residues. CDR3 bases: TGCAGCGTTGTTACAGGGGGTAGTATGAACACTGAAGCTTTCTTT. Translated: CSVVTGGSMNTEAFF.

This clonotype was counted a few times. The rearrangement links TRBV20-1 to TRBJ2-2; D unclear. Deletions cut 3 bases from V and 7 bases from J, with 15 bases between. This CDR3 is built from 14 residues. CDR1 is DFQATT and CDR2 is SNEGSKA in the germline V gene (reference sequence). Here the CDR3 reads CSASLGEWGGELFF. The CDR3 DNA sequence: TGCAGTGCTAGTTTAGGAGAATGGGGCGGGGAGCTGTTTTTT.

This clonotype came up many times. The rearrangement uses TRBV7-9 and TRBJ1-5, with D unresolved. The CDR3 contains 13 residues. Trimming pared 3 bases from V and 5 bases from J, leaving 8 bases between. In germline, CDR1 is SEHNR, CDR2 FQNEAQ (reference sequence). CDR3 sequence reads: CASSLTEDQPQHF. The CDR3 DNA reads TGTGCCAGCAGCTTGACGGAAGATCAGCCCCAGCATTTT.

CDR3: CASSLWGAETQYF. CDR3 nucleotides: TGTGCCAGCAGTCTTTGGGGAGCGGAGACCCAGTACTTC. The chain employs TRBV11-2 and TRBJ2-5, with a weak D call TRBD2 (5 bases). The CDR3 is 13 amino acids. The ends were cut back, 6 bases at V and 5 bases at J, with 13 bases in the middle. From germline, CDR1 is SGHAT and CDR2 FQNNGV.

This clonotype occurred once. This rearrangement joins TRBV25-1 to TRBJ2-5; TRBD2 aligns across 8 bases. CDR3 length: 17 amino acids. Germline V lookup: CDR1 MGHDK, CDR2 SYGVNS. J lost 5 bases, V lost 6 bases, and 17 bases had no gene match. The CDR3 loop is CASSQEFTSGPAETQYF. The CDR3 DNA sequence: TGTGCCAGCAGCCAAGAGTTCACTAGCGGCCCTGCGGAGACCCAGTACTTC. Full variable domain (missing parts from reference TRBV25-1 and TRBJ2-5): EADIYQTPRYLVIGTGKKITLECSQTMGHDKMYWYQQDPGMELHLIHYSYGVNSTEKGDLSSESTVSRIRTEHFPLTLESARPSHTSQYLCASSQEFTSGPAETQYFGPGTRLLVL.

With respect to this clonotype: A clone one base away is much larger, so this may be a read error. The V gene is TRBV7-3, the J gene TRBJ1-6; D remains ambiguous. CDR3 size: 12 residues. Per germline, CDR1 SGHTA and CDR2 FQGTGA. Trimming stripped 5 bases from V and 9 bases from J, with 8 bases between. Written as DNA, the CDR3 is TGTGCCAGCAGCGAAGGGTTTTCACCCCTCCACTTT. This sequence encodes CASSEGFSPLHF.

This clonotype has only a few counts. The rearrangement links TRBV7-2 to TRBJ2-7, with 14 nucleotides matching TRBD2. The length of the CDR3 is 15 residues. Trimming took 2 bases from V and 7 from J; bases not matched to a gene: 4. Germline CDR1 is SGHTA and CDR2 is FQGNSA. The CDR3 protein is CASSLLGLAGDEQYF. The CDR3 nucleotides read TGTGCCAGCAGCTTATTGGGACTAGCGGGAGATGAGCAGTACTTC.

In the case of this clonotype: One end of the junction does not line up with germline, which may come from a read error. This chain joins TRBV5-1 and TRBJ1-2, with 9 bases lining up with TRBD1. CDR1 and CDR2 from the germline V gene are SGHRS and YFSETQ. There are 14 residues in the CDR3. The CDR3 is CATSLDRTGVGYTF. The CDR3, as DNA: TGCGCCACCAGCTTGGATCGGACAGGGGTTGGCTACACCTTC.

A note on this clonotype: This could be a read error, since a much larger clone is one nucleotide away. The V and J genes are TRBV7-9 and TRBJ2-7; 7 nucleotides line up with TRBD2. V dropped 6 bases and J dropped 5; count of bases not matched to a gene: 13. This CDR3 has 15 amino acids. In germline, CDR1 is SEHNR, CDR2 FQNEAQ (reference sequence). The DNA of the CDR3 is TGTGCCAGCAGTTCTCCGGTGGGGGGGAGGGACGAGCAGTACTTC. As protein: CASSSPVGGRDEQYF.

The chain links TRBV7-9 to TRBJ1-6; a possible D gene is TRBD1 (6 bases). Germline V gene sequence: CDR1 SEHNR, CDR2 FQNEAQ (reference sequence). Trimming left V 5 bases short and J 7 bases short, with 12 bases between. This CDR3 has 14 residues. CDR3 nucleotides: TGTGCCAGCAGCGAGGGGGACGGAAATTCACCCCTCCACTTT. Its protein is CASSEGDGNSPLHF. Based on the CDR3 plus reference TRBV7-9 and TRBJ1-6, the full variable domain is DTGVSQNPRHKITKRGQNVTFRCDPISEHNRLYWYRQTLGQGPEFLTYFQNEAQLEKSRLLSDRFSAERPKGSFSTLEIQRTEQGDSAMYLCASSEGDGNSPLHFGNGTRLTVT.

This clonotype was found a few times. The chain uses TRBV7-3 and TRBJ1-6; 7 positions match TRBD1. J was trimmed by 10 bases and V by 3 bases; bases with no gene match: 6. There are 14 residues in the CDR3. Germline assignment: CDR1 SGHTA and CDR2 FQGTGA. The CDR3 DNA follows: TGTGCCAGCAGCTTTGAGGGGGCTGGATCACCCCTCCACTTT. It is translated as CASSFEGAGSPLHF.

With regard to this clonotype: At one end the junction does not follow the germline gene, possibly because of a read error. The J gene is TRBJ1-4, the V gene TRBV10-3, with a weak D call TRBD1 (6 bases). There are 14 residues in the CDR3. Germline CDR1 is ENHRY and CDR2 is SYGVKD. The CDR3 here is CASSQTGTSEKLFF. DNA for the CDR3: TGTGCCAGCAGTCAGACAGGAACTAGTGAAAAACTGTTTTTT.